The clone carrying this T cell receptor beta chain was observed at least ten times. The antigen remains unidentified. This record comes from a study of T cells in Graves' hyperthyroidism and ophthalmopathy. RNA transcripts yielded amplified TCR beta CDR3 regions. The study used the HTBI primer set for a first-round RT-PCR of the TCR CDR3. Each CDR3 protein is one row after TCRdb ran MiXCR on the multiplex PCR reads. The table includes 400,000 to 500,000 distinct CDR3 sequences, roughly 14% detected once. Study-level findings and limits: Among clonotypes expanded in thyroid above 0.001, most were also found in blood. From stable hyperthyroidism, ophthalmopathy was separated by a 13 V-J model.

In the ophthalmopathy cohort, Clinical Activity Score was at least 3, NOSPECS grade at least 4, and duration under 3 months. Criteria for exclusion of patients were uncontrolled infection, other autoimmune disease, pregnancy or lactation. V gave up 0 bases and J gave up 1 base, with 12 bases separating them. The CDR3 loop spans 15 amino acids. The germline gives CDR1 DFQATT, CDR2 SNEGSKA (reference sequence). The receptor was derived from a man between 18 and 35 years old with Graves' ophthalmopathy. Sequencing was carried out using blood. This chain connects TRBV20-1 to TRBJ1-1; D is undetermined. CDR3: CSARDWARTNTEAFF. The DNA of the CDR3 is TGCAGTGCTAGAGATTGGGCCAGGACGAACACTGAAGCTTTCTTT.